This T cell receptor (beta chain) was obtained from a study of regulatory dendritic cells for organ transplantation. In the study overall: Regulatory dendritic cells were monocyte-derived, receiving vitamin D3 on days 0 and 4 and IL-10 on day 4.

Study conclusions and caveats: Regulatory dendritic cells appeared to expand memory CD8+ clones less than mature ones.

Using immunoSEQ multiplex PCR, the repertoire was profiled, and TCRdb retains in-frame clones only, with some absent. The data hold under 15,000 clones, with 74% observed a single time. Sorted T cells were CFSE-labeled and cultured 4 to 5 days with allogeneic regulatory or mature dendritic cells at 1:10. In regard to this clone: Its antigen is unidentified.

The CDR3 is 16 amino acids. Germline lookup yields CDR1 SNHLY and CDR2 FYNNEI. With 2 bases removed from V and 10 bases from J, the gap between germline ends came to 18 bases. Sample: naive CD4+ T cells from blood cultured with regulatory dendritic cells. The subset denotes: CD45RA+ naive T cells. J is TRBJ1-6 and V is TRBV2; the D gene is possibly TRBD1 (6 bases). The clonotype was recovered from a human donor in good health. The CDR3 protein is CASSERGQGSGSPLHF. The CDR3, as DNA: TGTGCCAGCAGTGAAAGAGGGCAGGGGAGTGGCTCACCCCTCCACTTT.